This T cell receptor (beta chain) originates from a study of blood T cell repertoires in COVID-19 (TCRdb year 2020). Study-wide context: Collaborator samples came from the United States, Italy and Spain and covered acute and convalescent phases of COVID-19. Samples were obtained from the ongoing ImmuneRACE study (first 160 participants) and from about 1,300 subjects provided by 6 global collaborators. The sample metadata nearly always contained a de-identified subject ID, COVID-19 status, age in years and sex. Subjects who had been exposed to COVID-19, were actively infected with it, or had recovered from it provided the deeply sampled blood TCRbeta repertoires that made up the dataset. The material from the prospective study consisted of cDNA or gDNA derived from T cells, B-cell-depleted T cells, or PBMCs. Where available, HLA class I and class II types were taken from metadata supplied by the sample provider and were not determined by assay-based typing. The repertoires were made available in a free public database intended to serve as a resource for research on the immune response to SARS-CoV-2.

The CDR3 holds 13 amino acids from the cysteine to the phenylalanine. Only the CDR3 DNA stays, 39 bases, in frame from base 1. From a lookup of the germline V gene, CDR1 and CDR2 are MNHEY and SVGAGI. Trimming costs V 4 bases and J 6 bases, and their ends lie 10 bases apart. This clone showed up just a few times. The antigen it recognizes is unknown. The record has no base qualities; no much larger clone is one base away. Whole blood was collected in K2EDTA tubes by collaborating institutions according to the institutions' own protocols. For TCRbeta analysis, collaborator samples were shipped as frozen whole blood, as isolated PBMCs, or as DNA extracted from either sample type. General findings and caveats noted by the study authors: Clinical and demographic metadata were provided uncurated, with the amount varying by source and participant.

TCRbeta CDR3 regions were amplified from genomic DNA using the immunoSEQ Assay, a bias-controlled multiplex PCR. Per the original workflow: The number of nucleated cells in each sample was estimated from the amplification of reference gene primers within the assay. To quantify the absolute abundance of each unique TCRbeta CDR3 rearrangement, sequence reads were collapsed and filtered. For each sample, productive Simpson clonality was calculated by taking the square root of Simpson's diversity index across productive rearrangements. The table comes from immuneACCESS by way of TCRdb, which keeps in-frame sequences with V and J called. Part of the clones is missing from these tables; in studies checked, under half for an unresolved V gene and the rest for unknown reasons. That table supplies the V and J calls and clone size; D and trimming were determined from the DNA. This sample has about 200,000 clones in its table, and around 80% of those were observed once. The ten largest account for around 21% of the sample.

This TCR was sampled from a human donor in a cohort sampled during active COVID-19. Sequencing was done on a sample of peripheral blood. The chain is encoded by TRBV6-5 joined to TRBJ1-5; the D gene is perhaps TRBD1, on 5 matching bases. The nucleotide sequence reads as follows: TGTGCCAGCAGTTCTCAGGGTGGTCAGCCCCAGCATTTT. This codes for CASSSQGGQPQHF.